This T cell receptor (beta chain) was found in a study of blood T cell repertoires in COVID-19 (dated by TCRdb to 2019 to 2021). A note on the overall study: Samples covering the acute and convalescent phases of COVID-19 were provided by collaborators in the United States, Italy and Spain. The prospective study material was composed of cDNA or gDNA derived from T cells, B-cell-depleted T cells, or PBMCs. The dataset comprised deeply sampled blood TCRbeta repertoires from subjects exposed to, actively infected with, or recovered from COVID-19. Samples came from the ongoing ImmuneRACE study (first 160 participants) plus 1,254 subjects from 6 global collaborators. A freely available public database, intended as a resource for researchers studying the immune response to SARS-CoV-2, is where the repertoires were released. HLA class I and class II types, where available, came from metadata supplied by the sample provider rather than from assay-based typing. A de-identified subject ID, COVID-19 status, age in years and sex were almost always included in the sample metadata. The investigation overall reported the following: How much clinical and demographic metadata was included differed by source and by participant, and the metadata was provided uncurated.

To note about this clone: No cognate antigen has been identified for it. The record has no base qualities; no much larger clone is one base away.

TCRbeta CDR3 regions were amplified from genomic DNA by means of the immunoSEQ Assay, a bias-controlled multiplex PCR. Processing in the source paper ran as follows. Within the assay, amplification of reference gene primers was used to estimate how many nucleated cells each sample contained. Sequence reads were collapsed and filtered to measure the absolute abundance of every unique TCRbeta CDR3 rearrangement. For each sample, productive Simpson clonality was calculated by taking the square root of Simpson's diversity index across productive rearrangements. The clones in this table, taken by TCRdb from immuneACCESS, are in-frame only. Not every clone is retained; where verified, under half of the shortfall comes from an unresolved V gene, and the cause of the rest is unknown. V and J calls plus clone size are reproduced from that table; the DNA served to infer D and trimming. The sample includes about 120,000 clones, with around 86% observed a single time. The ten largest clones capture approximately 10% of the sample.

Whole blood was collected in K2EDTA tubes by collaborating institutions according to the institutions' own protocols. For TCRbeta analysis, collaborators shipped samples in one of three forms: frozen whole blood, isolated PBMCs, or DNA extracted from either of those sample types. The TCR sequence derives from a man older than 75 with acute or convalescent COVID-19. Sequenced: peripheral blood.

The sequenced DNA is TGTGCCAGCAGTTATGACAGGGGTAGCAATCAGCCCCAGCATTTT. Its product reads: CASSYDRGSNQPQHF. Recombination joined TRBV6-2 or TRBV6-3 with TRBJ1-5, with 8 bases in between that match TRBD1. From a lookup of the germline V gene, CDR1 and CDR2 are MNHEY and SVGEGT. V is cut back by 3 bases and J by 0 bases, with 1 base in the junction unmatched. The CDR3 holds 15 amino acids from the cysteine to the phenylalanine. The kept DNA is CDR3 alone, 45 bases in frame from the first base.